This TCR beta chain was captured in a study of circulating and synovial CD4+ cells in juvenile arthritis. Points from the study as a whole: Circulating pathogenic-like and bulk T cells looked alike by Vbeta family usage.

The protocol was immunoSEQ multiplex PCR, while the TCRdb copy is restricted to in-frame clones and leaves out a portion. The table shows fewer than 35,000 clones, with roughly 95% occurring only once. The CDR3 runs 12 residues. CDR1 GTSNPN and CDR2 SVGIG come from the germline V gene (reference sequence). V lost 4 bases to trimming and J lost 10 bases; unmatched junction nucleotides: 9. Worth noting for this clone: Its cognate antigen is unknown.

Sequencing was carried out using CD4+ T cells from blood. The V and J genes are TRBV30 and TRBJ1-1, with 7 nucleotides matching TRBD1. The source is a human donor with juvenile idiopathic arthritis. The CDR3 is CAWTLTGAVAFF. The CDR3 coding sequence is TGTGCCTGGACCCTTACAGGGGCTGTAGCTTTCTTT. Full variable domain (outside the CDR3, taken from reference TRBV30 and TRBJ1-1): SQTIHQWPATLVQPVGSPLSLECTVEGTSNPNLYWYRQAAGRGLQLLFYSVGIGQISSEVPQNLSASRPQDRQFILSSKKLLLSDSGFYLCAWTLTGAVAFFGQGTRLTVV.